These 27 T cell receptor beta chains share one sample of origin, sequenced in a study of CD8 T cells in ankylosing spondylitis. TCRdb analysed the 5' RACE reads with MiXCR anew, one entry per CDR3 protein. The sample has approximately 300,000 distinct CDR3 sequences, 20% seen once. Sequenced input: blood, either unsorted or a sorted T cell fraction (not recorded which). The receptors originated from a female donor with ankylosing spondylitis or in good health (not recorded which).

This rearrangement joins TRBV27 to TRBJ2-1; 11 nucleotides agree with TRBD2. Germline V gives CDR1 MNHEY, CDR2 SMNVEV (reference sequence). The CDR3 spans 15 residues. V was clipped by 6 bases and J by 4 bases; unmatched bases: 5. The CDR3, as DNA: TGTGCCAGCAGACGAACTAGCGGGGGTTACAATGAGCAGTTCTTC. This encodes CASRRTSGGYNEQFF.

V usage is TRBV5-5 and J usage is TRBJ2-1; D not certain. V was trimmed by 1 base and J by 7 bases, leaving 9 bases between them. CDR1 SGHKS and CDR2 YYEKEE come from the germline V gene (reference sequence). The CDR3 is 13 amino acids. The CDR3 nucleotides read TGTGCCAGCAGCTTGTTCGCGGCTAATGAGCAGTTCTTC. Encoded protein: CASSLFAANEQFF.

This clonotype was picked up many times. The CDR3 DNA is TGCAGTGCTAGCCCAGAGAGGGGCTACGAGCAGTACTTC. Translated, it gives CSASPERGYEQYF. The chain is built from TRBV20-1 and TRBJ2-7; either TRBD1 or TRBD2 may supply D (5 bases each). Germline V gene sequence: CDR1 DFQATT, CDR2 SNEGSKA (reference sequence). Trimming took off 3 bases at V and 3 bases at J, with 12 bases between the two ends. This CDR3 is 13 amino acids long.

V usage is TRBV7-9 and J usage is TRBJ2-5; maybe TRBD1 (6 bases). V dropped 0 bases and J dropped 1 base, with 9 bases sitting between them. This CDR3 region has 15 residues. Germline CDR1 is SEHNR and CDR2 is FQNEAQ (reference sequence). CDR3 residues: CASSLAGHLQETQYF. CDR3 DNA: TGTGCCAGCAGCTTAGCGGGACACCTCCAAGAGACCCAGTACTTC. The whole variable domain, remainder taken from reference TRBV7-9 and TRBJ2-5, is DTGVSQNPRHKITKRGQNVTFRCDPISEHNRLYWYRQTLGQGPEFLTYFQNEAQLEKSRLLSDRFSAERPKGSFSTLEIQRTEQGDSAMYLCASSLAGHLQETQYFGPGTRLLVL.

The J gene is TRBJ2-5, the V gene TRBV28, with D possibly matching TRBD1 (5 bases). From germline, CDR1 is MDHEN and CDR2 SYDVKM. Trimming pared 4 bases from V and 2 bases from J, leaving 11 bases between. There are 14 residues in the CDR3. CDR3 loop: CASSSADTQETQYF. The CDR3 DNA follows: TGTGCCAGCAGTTCCGCGGACACTCAAGAGACCCAGTACTTC.

This clonotype was picked up a small number of times. The genes are TRBV20-1 and TRBJ2-2, with D unclear. The V gene lost 2 bases and the J gene lost 1 base, with 5 bases spanning the gap. Germline CDR1 DFQATT, CDR2 SNEGSKA (reference sequence). The CDR3 runs to 13 residues. The DNA for the CDR3 is TGCAGTGCTAGACTGATGAACACCGGGGAGCTGTTTTTT. Translated, it gives CSARLMNTGELFF.

The rearrangement links TRBV6-1 to TRBJ2-7; D perhaps matches TRBD1 (6 bases). The germline CDR1 and CDR2 sequences are MNHNS and SASEGT. The CDR3 sequence is 14 residues long. V lost 4 bases and J 2 bases, leaving 12 bases between the germline ends. CDR3 residues: CASSAGHRAYEQYF. CDR3 nucleotides: TGTGCCAGCAGTGCGGGACACCGAGCCTACGAGCAGTACTTC.

The table lists this clonotype with a few counts. This sequence joins TRBV12-5 and TRBJ2-7; TRBD1 matches at 7 bases. Trimming cost V 5 bases and J 1 base; bases outside gene matches: 8. Germline lookup yields CDR1 LGHNT and CDR2 FRNRAP. The CDR3 length is 15 residues. The DNA of the CDR3 is TGTGCTAGTGGTATCGACAGGGTGCCGTCCTACGAGCAGTACTTC. Encoded protein: CASGIDRVPSYEQYF.

This rearrangement joins TRBV4-3 to TRBJ2-3; 7 bases line up with TRBD1. V trimming: 0 bases; J trimming: 6 bases; junction bases outside the gene matches: 15. CDR3 length equals 18 residues. The germline V gene has CDR1 LGHNA and CDR2 YSLEER. The CDR3 DNA reads as TGCGCCAGCAGCCAAGATTTGGACACAGGGGTTTTGGTGGATACGCAGTATTTT. It is translated as CASSQDLDTGVLVDTQYF.

This clonotype was counted between two and nine times. This rearrangement joins TRBV27 to TRBJ2-1; the D gene is possibly TRBD2 (5 bases). This CDR3 region has 13 residues. The V end was cut by 10 bases, the J end by 2 bases, with 12 bases between. CDR1 MNHEY and CDR2 SMNVEV come from the germline V gene (reference sequence). CDR3 sequence (DNA): TGTGCCACTAGGAGGTCACCCTACAATGAGCAGTTCTTC. Amino acids: CATRRSPYNEQFF.

A few counts support this clonotype. The chain links TRBV20-1 to TRBJ1-5; no firm D call. V lost 0 bases and J 5 bases, leaving 14 bases between the germline ends. The CDR3 extends over 15 amino acids. CDR1 and CDR2 from the germline V gene are DFQATT and SNEGSKA (reference sequence). Written as DNA, the CDR3 is TGCAGTGCTAGAGATTCAGCCAGGCCCGATCAGCCCCAGCATTTT. Residues: CSARDSARPDQPQHF.

This sequence joins TRBV24-1 and TRBJ2-7, with a weak D call TRBD2 (5 bases). Germline CDR1 is KGHDR and CDR2 is SFDVKD. Trimming removed 9 bases at V and 6 bases at J, with 14 bases between. The CDR3 spans 12 residues. The CDR3 spells CATRGSRGEQYF. The DNA for the CDR3 is TGTGCCACCCGAGGTTCTCGGGGCGAGCAGTACTTC.

This sequence joins TRBV24-1 and TRBJ2-1; 9 bases are shared with TRBD2. CDR3 length: 14 residues. Germline CDR1 and CDR2: KGHDR and SFDVKD. V trimming: 5 bases; J trimming: 6 bases; junction bases outside the gene matches: 4. CDR3 protein: CATSGAGGANEQFF. In nucleotides, the CDR3 is TGTGCCACCAGTGGAGCGGGAGGAGCCAATGAGCAGTTCTTC.

This clonotype was seen more than once but under ten times. The chain links TRBV20-1 to TRBJ2-5; D unresolved. V shed 1 base and J shed 4 bases, with 7 bases lying between them. This CDR3 has 12 amino acids. Germline CDR1 is DFQATT and CDR2 is SNEGSKA (reference sequence). Here the CDR3 DNA reads TGCAGTGCTAGAGTTTCGACAGAGACCCAGTACTTC. This codes for CSARVSTETQYF.

The genes are TRBV20-1 and TRBJ2-3; D is uncertain. This CDR3 is built from 14 residues. CDR1 is DFQATT, CDR2 SNEGSKA, per germline (reference sequence). Between the trimmed V and J ends, which lost 1 base and 8 bases, there was a span of 16 bases. The CDR3 protein is CSARVSADLRTQYF. CDR3 nucleotides: TGCAGTGCTAGAGTTTCCGCTGATTTGCGTACGCAGTATTTT.

The V and J genes are TRBV2 and TRBJ2-1; D unresolved. Trimming removed 6 bases at V and 5 bases at J, with 14 bases between. This CDR3 is 14 amino acids long. Germline V gene sequence: CDR1 SNHLY, CDR2 FYNNEI. Here the CDR3 reads CASRRGIRDNEQFF. CDR3 nucleotide sequence: TGTGCCAGCAGGCGAGGTATTAGGGACAATGAGCAGTTCTTC.

The genes are TRBV10-3 and TRBJ2-7, with 10 bases that match TRBD1. Judging by the DNA end, TRBJ2-1 fits better; the J call may be wrong. Germline CDR1 ENHRY, CDR2 SYGVKD. This CDR3 spans 14 amino acids. In nucleotides, the CDR3 is TGTGCCATCAAGCCGGGACAGGGGTCCTACGAGCAGTTCTTC. This gives the protein CAIKPGQGSYEQFF.

This clonotype was found many times. The chain links TRBV29-1 to TRBJ2-1; D might be TRBD1 (6 bases). Germline loops: CDR1 SQVTM, CDR2 ANQGSEA. CDR3 length: 11 residues. Trimming pared 5 bases from V and 9 bases from J, leaving 11 bases between. CDR3 in DNA: TGCAGCGTTCAGGGGCCAGGTGAGCAGTTCTTC. Its translation: CSVQGPGEQFF.

This clonotype has just a few counts. The chain combines TRBV30 with TRBJ1-1; D gene uncertain. The V end lost 4 bases, the J end lost 4 bases, and 10 bases lay between the germline ends. The CDR3 is made up of 12 amino acids. The germline gives CDR1 GTSNPN, CDR2 SVGIG (reference sequence). The CDR3 DNA is TGTGCCTGGACGAAGGTGGTCACTGAAGCTTTCTTT. Protein sequence: CAWTKVVTEAFF. The full variable domain, with the rest looked up from reference TRBV30 and TRBJ1-1, is SQTIHQWPATLVQPVGSPLSLECTVEGTSNPNLYWYRQAAGRGLQLLFYSVGIGQISSEVPQNLSASRPQDRQFILSSKKLLLSDSGFYLCAWTKVVTEAFFGQGTRLTVV.

The V call is TRBV12-3 or TRBV12-4, the J call TRBJ2-1; D gene uncertain. V lost 2 bases and J lost 9, with 11 bases in between. The CDR3 length is 13 residues. In DNA, the CDR3 is TGTGCCAGCAGTTTAATCTTCGCAGGTGAGCAGTTCTTC. Translated, it gives CASSLIFAGEQFF.

Only a few counts were recorded for this clonotype. The chain links TRBV20-1 to TRBJ2-3; no definite D call. This CDR3 has 11 amino acids. Germline loops: CDR1 DFQATT, CDR2 SNEGSKA (reference sequence). V lost 8 bases and J 10 bases, leaving 16 bases between the germline ends. CDR3: CSTSTPGAQYF. CDR3 in DNA: TGCAGTACTTCCACCCCCGGTGCGCAGTATTTT.

The rearrangement uses TRBV19 and TRBJ2-1, with 15 bases lining up with TRBD2. There are 18 residues in the CDR3. J gave up 4 bases and V 1 base, and 5 bases lay outside the gene matches. CDR1 is LNHDA and CDR2 is SQIVND in the germline V gene (reference sequence). This CDR3 is CASSIVGLAGGRYNEQFF. The CDR3 DNA is TGTGCCAGTAGTATAGTCGGACTAGCGGGAGGGAGATACAATGAGCAGTTCTTC.

Many counts were recorded for this clonotype. The chain joins TRBV6-5 to TRBJ2-3; 9 positions agree with TRBD2. Per germline, CDR1 MNHEY and CDR2 SVGAGI. The CDR3 is 18 residues long. V lost 0 bases and J lost 4; bases outside the gene matches: 11. As DNA, the CDR3 is TGTGCCAGCAGTTACTCGATCTCCGGGACTAGCCTCCCAGATACGCAGTATTTT. Its translation: CASSYSISGTSLPDTQYF.

The V call is TRBV6-2 or TRBV6-3, the J call TRBJ1-5; D not certain. V was clipped by 2 bases and J by 3 bases, with 8 bases between them. The CDR3 is 14 amino acids. CDR1 MNHEY and CDR2 SVGEGT come from the germline V gene. The CDR3 sequence: CASSYRENNQPQHF. The CDR3 DNA is TGTGCCAGCAGTTACCGGGAGAACAATCAGCCCCAGCATTTT.

This clonotype occurred a few times. The V call is TRBV7-2, the J call TRBJ2-3; 15 bases are a match to TRBD2. CDR1 SGHTA and CDR2 FQGNSA come from the germline V gene. The CDR3 runs to 17 residues. With V trimmed by 5 bases and J by 0 bases, 3 bases remained unmatched. The CDR3 spells CASSPGTSGGSTDTQYF. The CDR3 DNA is TGTGCCAGCAGCCCCGGGACTAGCGGGGGGAGCACAGATACGCAGTATTTT.

This clonotype was seen a few times. The chain is built from TRBV11-2 and TRBJ2-1; TRBD1 matches at 8 bases. In germline, CDR1 is SGHAT, CDR2 FQNNGV. CDR3 size: 15 residues. The V gene end was trimmed by 2 bases and the J gene end by 6 bases; junction bases not matched to a gene: 6. CDR3 loop: CASSLIQGAGNEQFF. The DNA for the CDR3 is TGTGCCAGCAGCTTAATCCAGGGGGCGGGCAATGAGCAGTTCTTC. The entire variable domain, with the rest obtained from reference TRBV11-2 and TRBJ2-1, is as follows: EAGVAQSPRYKIIEKRQSVAFWCNPISGHATLYWYQQILGQGPKLLIQFQNNGVVDDSQLPKDRFSAERLKGVDSTLKIQPAKLEDSAVYLCASSLIQGAGNEQFFGPGTRLTVL.

At least ten counts were recorded for this clonotype. The V and J genes are TRBV12-3 or TRBV12-4 and TRBJ2-3; 11 bases are a match to TRBD2. This CDR3 has 17 amino acids. The V gene end was trimmed by 4 bases and the J gene end by 4 bases; junction bases not matched to a gene: 10. The CDR3 DNA is TGTGCCAGCAGTTCTGGGACTAGCGGCCCGTTCCCAGATACGCAGTATTTT. Amino acids: CASSSGTSGPFPDTQYF.